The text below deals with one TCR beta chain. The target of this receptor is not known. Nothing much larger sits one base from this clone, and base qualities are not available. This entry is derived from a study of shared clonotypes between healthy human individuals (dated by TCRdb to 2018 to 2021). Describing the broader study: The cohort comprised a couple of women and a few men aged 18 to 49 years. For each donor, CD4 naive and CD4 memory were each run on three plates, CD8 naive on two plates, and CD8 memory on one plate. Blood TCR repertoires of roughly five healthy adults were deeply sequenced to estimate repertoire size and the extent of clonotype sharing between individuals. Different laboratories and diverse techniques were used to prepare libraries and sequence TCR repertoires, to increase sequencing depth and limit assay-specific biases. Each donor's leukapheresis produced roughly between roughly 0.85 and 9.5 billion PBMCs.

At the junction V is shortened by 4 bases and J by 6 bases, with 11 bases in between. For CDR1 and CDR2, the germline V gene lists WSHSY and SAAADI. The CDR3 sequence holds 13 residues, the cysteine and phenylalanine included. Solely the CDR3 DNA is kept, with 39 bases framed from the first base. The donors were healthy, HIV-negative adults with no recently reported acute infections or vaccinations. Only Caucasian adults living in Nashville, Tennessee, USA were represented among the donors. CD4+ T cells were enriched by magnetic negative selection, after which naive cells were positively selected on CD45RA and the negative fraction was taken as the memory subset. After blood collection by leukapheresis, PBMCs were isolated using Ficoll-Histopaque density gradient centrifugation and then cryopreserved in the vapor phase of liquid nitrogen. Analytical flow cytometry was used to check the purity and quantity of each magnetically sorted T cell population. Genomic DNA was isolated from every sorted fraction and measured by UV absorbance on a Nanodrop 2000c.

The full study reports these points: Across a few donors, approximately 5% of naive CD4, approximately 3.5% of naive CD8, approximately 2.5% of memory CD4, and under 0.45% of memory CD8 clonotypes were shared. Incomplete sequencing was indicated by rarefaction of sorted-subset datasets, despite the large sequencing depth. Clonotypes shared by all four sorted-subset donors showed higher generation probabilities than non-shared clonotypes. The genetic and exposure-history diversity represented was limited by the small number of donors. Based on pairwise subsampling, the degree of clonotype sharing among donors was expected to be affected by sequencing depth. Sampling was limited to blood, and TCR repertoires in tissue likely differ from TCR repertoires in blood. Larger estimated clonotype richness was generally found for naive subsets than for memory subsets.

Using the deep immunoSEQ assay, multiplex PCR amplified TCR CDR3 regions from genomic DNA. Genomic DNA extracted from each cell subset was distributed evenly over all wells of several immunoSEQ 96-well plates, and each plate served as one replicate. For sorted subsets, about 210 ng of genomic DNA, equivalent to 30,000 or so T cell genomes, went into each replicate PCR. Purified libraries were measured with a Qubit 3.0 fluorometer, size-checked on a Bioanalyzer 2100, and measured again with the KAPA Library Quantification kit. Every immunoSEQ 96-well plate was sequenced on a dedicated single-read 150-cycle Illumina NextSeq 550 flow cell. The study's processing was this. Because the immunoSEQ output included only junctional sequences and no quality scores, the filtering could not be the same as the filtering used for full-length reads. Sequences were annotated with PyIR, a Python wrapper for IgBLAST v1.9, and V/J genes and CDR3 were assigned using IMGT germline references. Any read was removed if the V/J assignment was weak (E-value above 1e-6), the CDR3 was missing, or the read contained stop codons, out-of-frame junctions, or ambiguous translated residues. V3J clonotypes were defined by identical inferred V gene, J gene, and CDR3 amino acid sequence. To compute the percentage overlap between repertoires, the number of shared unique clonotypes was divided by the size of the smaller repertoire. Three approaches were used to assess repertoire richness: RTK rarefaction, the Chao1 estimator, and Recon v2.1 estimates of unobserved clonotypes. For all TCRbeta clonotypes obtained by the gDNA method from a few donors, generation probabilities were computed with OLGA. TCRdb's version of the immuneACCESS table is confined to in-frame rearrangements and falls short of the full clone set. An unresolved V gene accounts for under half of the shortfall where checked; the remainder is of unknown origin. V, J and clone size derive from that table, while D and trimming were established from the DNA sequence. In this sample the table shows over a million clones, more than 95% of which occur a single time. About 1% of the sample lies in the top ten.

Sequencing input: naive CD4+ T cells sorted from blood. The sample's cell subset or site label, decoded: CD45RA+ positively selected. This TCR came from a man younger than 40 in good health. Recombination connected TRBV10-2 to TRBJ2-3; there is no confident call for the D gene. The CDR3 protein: CASSATRSDTQYF. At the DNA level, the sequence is TGCGCCAGCAGTGCCACAAGGTCCGATACGCAGTATTTT.